This T cell receptor beta chain stems from a study of T cells after yellow fever vaccination. Across the study: Preparation of the low-cell-number fractions used SMART-Seq v4 Ultra Low Input.

The study, taken as a whole, reports: Subsequent booster samples again held most clones from primary vaccination (approximately 95% CD4, 85% to 90% CD8). Some clonotypes, a small share, were shared between CD4 and CD8 compartments.

The CDR3 extends over 14 amino acids. Germline values: CDR1 WNHNN, CDR2 SYGVQD (reference sequence). Trimming left V 0 bases short and J 3 bases short, with 5 bases between. One entry per CDR3 protein, called by TCRdb with MiXCR from the 5' RACE reads. The sample carries 300,000 to 450,000 distinct CDR3 sequences, about 7.8% recorded once. This clonotype has at least ten counts. Antigen: not known. The receptor's source is a man between 18 and 29 years old who received the YFV17D yellow fever vaccine. J is TRBJ1-4 and V is TRBV10-1; D unclear. Source: PBMCs, taken about 49 days after the first yellow fever vaccination. DNA for the CDR3: TGCGCCAGCAGTGAGTCGACCGCTAATGAAAAACTGTTTTTT. Translated: CASSESTANEKLFF.